The subject of this entry is one T cell receptor beta chain. This clone was counted a few times. The antigen it recognizes is unknown. Base-call qualities are not available, and no considerably larger clone is one nucleotide away. The sample belongs to a study of blood T cell repertoires in COVID-19 (dated by TCRdb to 2020 to 2022). Study-wide context: Samples from collaborators originated in the United States, Italy and Spain and spanned both the acute and convalescent phases of COVID-19. The prospective study material was composed of cDNA or gDNA derived from T cells, B-cell-depleted T cells, or PBMCs. A de-identified subject ID, COVID-19 status, age in years and sex were almost always included in the sample metadata. Samples were obtained from the ongoing ImmuneRACE study (first 160 participants) and from about 1,300 subjects provided by 6 global collaborators. Subjects who had been exposed to COVID-19, were actively infected with it, or had recovered from it provided the deeply sampled blood TCRbeta repertoires that made up the dataset. The repertoires were released in a freely available public database intended as a resource for research on the immune response to SARS-CoV-2. Where HLA class I and class II types were available, the types were taken from metadata supplied by the sample provider, not from assay-based typing.

Each collaborating institution followed its own protocols to collect whole blood in K2EDTA tubes. For TCRbeta analysis, collaborators shipped samples as frozen whole blood, isolated PBMCs, or DNA extracted from either of those sample types. TCRbeta CDR3 regions were amplified from genomic DNA by means of the immunoSEQ Assay, a bias-controlled multiplex PCR. As for the original processing: Nucleated cell counts per sample were estimated from amplification of reference gene primers within the assay. Sequence reads were collapsed and filtered to measure the absolute abundance of every unique TCRbeta CDR3 rearrangement. Productive Simpson clonality was computed per sample as the square root of Simpson's diversity index over productive rearrangements. Drawn from immuneACCESS, this table holds only the in-frame rearrangements with V and J called that TCRdb kept. Clones are partly lost; checked studies trace under half to an unresolved V gene and leave the rest unexplained. The V and J calls and the clone size are those of that table, but D and trimming were determined from the DNA. The sample profile shows under 130,000 clones; about 86% of them were found once. Jointly, the top ten make up 37% of the sample.

Findings and caveats that apply to the study as a whole: Clinical and demographic metadata were provided uncurated, with the amount varying by source and participant.

The germline V gene supplies CDR1 MNHEY and CDR2 SVGAGI. Measured from the cysteine to the phenylalanine, the CDR3 is 14 residues long. CDR3 DNA only is kept here, 42 bases in frame from base 1. Cut back by 6 bases and 2 bases, the V and J ends lie 14 bases apart. The sequenced sample consisted of peripheral blood. The chain was built from TRBV6-5 and TRBJ2-7, with TRBD1 perhaps the D gene, on 6 matching bases. The sequence was collected from an elderly man with acute or convalescent COVID-19. The nucleotides are TGTGCCAGCAGGGACAGTAGAGCCCCCTACGAGCAGTACTTC. The translation is CASRDSRAPYEQYF.